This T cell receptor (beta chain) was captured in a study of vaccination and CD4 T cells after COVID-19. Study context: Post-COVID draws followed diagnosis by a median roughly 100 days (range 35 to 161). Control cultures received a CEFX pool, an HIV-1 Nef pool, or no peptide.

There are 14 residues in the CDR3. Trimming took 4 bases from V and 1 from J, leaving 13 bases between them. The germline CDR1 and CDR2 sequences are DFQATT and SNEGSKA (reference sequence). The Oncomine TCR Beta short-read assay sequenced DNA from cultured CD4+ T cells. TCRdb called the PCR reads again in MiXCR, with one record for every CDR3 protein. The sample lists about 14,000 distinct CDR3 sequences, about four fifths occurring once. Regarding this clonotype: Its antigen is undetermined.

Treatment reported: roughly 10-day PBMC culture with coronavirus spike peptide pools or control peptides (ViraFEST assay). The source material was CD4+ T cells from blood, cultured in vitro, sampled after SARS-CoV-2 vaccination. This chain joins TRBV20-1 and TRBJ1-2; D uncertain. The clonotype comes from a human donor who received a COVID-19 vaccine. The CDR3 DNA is TGCAGTGCTAAGCATTGGAGACATAACTATGGCTACACCTTC. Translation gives CSAKHWRHNYGYTF.